The 10 T cell receptor beta chains below were found in one sample sequenced in a study of blood T cell repertoires in COVID-19. This table comes from immunoSEQ multiplex PCR, and its TCRdb copy is limited to in-frame clones, with some not included. The sample holds approximately 300,000 clones, around nine tenths seen once. The sequenced material came from PBMCs or T cells enriched from blood (not recorded which). The receptors shown here come from a man aged 55 to 70 who had recovered from COVID-19.

The chain carries TRBV28 and TRBJ2-3, with D tentatively TRBD2 (5 bases). This CDR3 is 14 amino acids long. Germline V CDR1 and CDR2: MDHEN, SYDVKM. The ends were cut back, 3 bases at V and 4 bases at J, with 11 bases in the middle. The CDR3 reads CASSLVGVADTQYF. CDR3 DNA: TGTGCCAGCAGTTTGGTGGGAGTGGCAGATACGCAGTATTTT.

The table lists this clone with a count of one. The V gene is TRBV3-1 (or the pseudogene TRBV3-2), the J gene TRBJ2-1; 9 bases line up with TRBD2. The germline V gene has CDR1 LGHDT and CDR2 YNNKEL (reference sequence). CDR3 length: 16 residues. J was trimmed by 5 bases and V by 3 bases; bases with no gene match: 8. The CDR3 region has the DNA TGTGCCAGCAGCCATCACATAGCGGGAGAGGACAATGAGCAGTTCTTC. This codes for CASSHHIAGEDNEQFF.

Only one count was recorded for this clone. The chain is built from TRBV3-1 (or the pseudogene TRBV3-2) and TRBJ2-1; a possible D gene is TRBD2 (6 bases). Germline-derived CDR1 and CDR2 are LGHDT and YNNKEL (reference sequence). This CDR3 spans 14 amino acids. The ends were cut back, 2 bases at V and 5 bases at J, with 10 bases in the middle. Here the CDR3 reads CASSQFASDNEQFF. Here the CDR3 DNA reads TGTGCCAGCAGCCAATTCGCTAGCGACAATGAGCAGTTCTTC.

This rearrangement joins TRBV6-5 to TRBJ1-2; D possibly corresponds to TRBD1 (6 bases). With 8 bases removed from V and 8 bases from J, the gap between germline ends came to 15 bases. From germline, CDR1 is MNHEY and CDR2 SVGAGI. The CDR3 consists of 12 residues. CDR3 nucleotides: TGTGCCAGCGGGGACACGGATACAGGCTACACCTTC. This sequence encodes CASGDTDTGYTF.

The V call is TRBV28, the J call TRBJ2-1; D not resolved. V dropped 11 bases and J dropped 0 bases, with 14 bases sitting between them. Germline CDR1 and CDR2: MDHEN and SYDVKM. The CDR3 has 14 residues. CDR3 DNA sequence: TGTGCCGGGCCGACACCCAGCTCCTACAATGAGCAGTTCTTC. Protein sequence: CAGPTPSSYNEQFF.

This clone was found a few times. The chain joins TRBV29-1 to TRBJ2-1, with 7 bases matching TRBD2. CDR1 SQVTM and CDR2 ANQGSEA come from the germline V gene. With 2 bases clipped from V and 6 bases from J, the junction kept 7 bases outside the gene matches. The CDR3 sequence is 14 residues long. CDR3 nucleotides: TGCAGCGTTGAAAGGGAGGGCCTCCGCAATGAGCAGTTCTTC. Translating it yields CSVEREGLRNEQFF.

The chain is built from TRBV2 and TRBJ2-3; perhaps TRBD1 as D (6 bases). The V and J ends lost 6 bases and 6 bases respectively, with 10 bases between them. Germline CDR1 is SNHLY and CDR2 is FYNNEI. This CDR3 has 12 amino acids. The CDR3 loop is CASREDSDTQYF. The CDR3 DNA follows: TGTGCCAGCAGGGAGGACAGTGATACGCAGTATTTT.

The chain joins TRBV28 to TRBJ1-5, with D maybe TRBD1 (6 bases). Germline V gene lookup returns CDR1 MDHEN and CDR2 SYDVKM. The CDR3 totals 16 residues. Deletions cut 2 bases from V and 1 base from J, with 12 bases between. In DNA, the CDR3 is TGTGCCAGCAGTTTACTCAGAAGGGGGAGCAATCAGCCCCAGCATTTT. Its protein is CASSLLRRGSNQPQHF.

The CDR3: CASRTTGTNTGELFF. CDR3 bases: TGTGCCAGCAGGACGACTGGAACGAACACCGGGGAGCTGTTTTTT. V and J are TRBV6-5 and TRBJ2-2; D remains ambiguous. This CDR3 comprises 15 residues. Per the germline V gene, CDR1 is MNHEY and CDR2 is SVGAGI. Trimming cost V 6 bases and J 0 bases, with 11 bases left between them.

The genes are TRBV21-1 and TRBJ1-5; TRBD1 is the table's D call and was not checked against the DNA. TRBV21-1 is a documented pseudogene. This CDR3 is built from 16 residues. The CDR3 loop reads CASSQGDRVSNQPQHF. CDR3 coding DNA: TGTGCCAGCAGTCAGGGGGACAGGGTAAGCAATCAGCCCCAGCATTTT.